The next 30 T cell receptor beta chains were all read from a single sample in a study of radiotherapy plus CTLA-4 blockade in lung cancer. The data were produced by immunoSEQ multiplex PCR, yet TCRdb's version contains in-frame clones alone and is incomplete. The sample yields 40,000 to 50,000 clones, 70% to 75% seen once. The specimen comprised peripheral blood, sampled from a patient treated with radiotherapy plus ipilimumab. The receptors shown here come from a human donor with non-small cell lung cancer who had a complete response to radiotherapy plus ipilimumab.

The rearrangement links TRBV6-1 to TRBJ2-5; D not certain. TRBJ2-7 explains the end of the DNA better; the J call may be wrong. This CDR3 region has 13 residues. Germline assignment: CDR1 MNHNS and CDR2 SASEGT. The CDR3: CASSEGADYEQYF. CDR3 in DNA: TGTGCCAGCAGTGAAGGGGCAGACTACGAGCAGTACTTC.

The rearrangement links TRBV19 to TRBJ2-2; TRBD1 matches 7 bases. The length of the CDR3 is 17 residues. Germline CDR1 and CDR2: LNHDA and SQIVND (reference sequence). The J segment lost 4 bases and the V segment lost 3 bases, leaving 11 bases of the junction unmatched. The CDR3, as DNA: TGTGCCAGTAGTATCCTGGGCAGGGGGATTGCCACCGGGGAGCTGTTTTTT. As protein: CASSILGRGIATGELFF. The full variable domain, with the rest looked up from reference TRBV19 and TRBJ2-2, is DGGITQSPKYLFRKEGQNVTLSCEQNLNHDAMYWYRQDPGQGLRLIYYSQIVNDFQKGDIAEGYSVSREKKESFPLTVTSAQKNPTAFYLCASSILGRGIATGELFFGEGSRLTVL.

This chain uses TRBV2 with TRBJ1-6; TRBD1 agrees at 7 bases. The germline V gene encodes CDR1 SNHLY and CDR2 FYNNEI. The trim removed 6 bases at V and 7 bases at J, leaving 9 bases unmatched. CDR3 length equals 15 residues. The CDR3: CASRRTGNPNSPLHF. The CDR3 DNA reads TGTGCCAGCAGGAGGACAGGTAATCCGAATTCACCCCTCCACTTT.

The genes are TRBV28 and TRBJ1-1, with 7 bases lining up with TRBD1. The CDR3 spans 15 residues. With 5 bases clipped from V and 1 base from J, the junction kept 7 bases outside the gene matches. Germline CDR1 is MDHEN and CDR2 is SYDVKM. CDR3 amino acids: CASSPDRVENTEAFF. The DNA of the CDR3 is TGTGCCAGCAGTCCAGACAGGGTCGAGAACACTGAAGCTTTCTTT.

In its sample, this clone was seen a few times. The CDR3 region is CAISERTGAEAFF. The CDR3 DNA is TGTGCCATCAGTGAGCGGACAGGGGCTGAAGCTTTCTTT. This sequence joins TRBV10-3 and TRBJ1-1, with 9 bases aligning to TRBD1. The V and J ends lost 2 bases and 6 bases, in that order; junction bases with no gene match: 1. CDR1 ENHRY and CDR2 SYGVKD come from the germline V gene. The CDR3 extends over 13 amino acids.

V gene TRBV28 combines with J gene TRBJ1-5; no reliable D call. The germline V and J ends were trimmed by 7 bases and 2 bases, with 12 bases remaining between them. The germline V gene has CDR1 MDHEN and CDR2 SYDVKM. The CDR3 totals 14 residues. Here the CDR3 reads CASNRGGGNQPQHF. CDR3 nucleotide sequence: TGTGCCAGCAATCGGGGTGGAGGCAATCAGCCCCAGCATTTT.

The V and J genes are TRBV28 and TRBJ2-1, with TRBD2 as a possible D gene (6 bases). The CDR3 length is 19 residues. Trimming took 8 bases from V and 7 from J, leaving 33 bases between them. Germline V CDR1 and CDR2: MDHEN, SYDVKM. CDR3 sequence reads: CASSPPHRPVPGDTNEQFF. The CDR3, as DNA: TGTGCCAGCTCACCCCCCCATCGACCGGTGCCGGGGGATACAAATGAGCAGTTCTTC.

This rearrangement joins TRBV7-2 to TRBJ2-3; D not resolved. This CDR3 is 12 amino acids long. Trimming cost V 2 bases and J 2 bases, with 2 bases left between them. CDR1 is SGHTA, CDR2 FQGNSA, per germline. This chain's CDR3 is CASSLYTDTQYF. CDR3 DNA sequence: TGTGCCAGCAGCTTATACACAGATACGCAGTATTTT.

The chain employs TRBV27 and TRBJ1-2, with TRBD1 matching 7 bases. This CDR3 region has 13 residues. Trimming at V came to 6 bases and at J to 4 bases, leaving 5 bases not matched to a gene. The V gene's germline CDR1 is MNHEY and CDR2 SMNVEV (reference sequence). The CDR3 spells CASSLTGIYGYTF. The DNA of the CDR3 is TGTGCCAGCAGCTTGACAGGGATCTATGGCTACACCTTC.

This clone was seen once. This chain links TRBV6-5 with TRBJ1-6; TRBD1 agrees at 7 bases. Looked up from germline, CDR1 is MNHEY and CDR2 is SVGAGI. The trim removed 5 bases at V and 10 bases at J, leaving 11 bases unmatched. The CDR3 contains 15 residues. The CDR3 DNA follows: TGTGCCAGCAGTAGGACAGGAGTGGACGGATCACCCCTCCACTTT. Its protein product is CASSRTGVDGSPLHF.

V is TRBV11-2 and J is TRBJ2-7; 13 bases line up with TRBD2. The germline V gene encodes CDR1 SGHAT and CDR2 FQNNGV. This CDR3 is built from 15 residues. After removal of 5 bases from V and 4 bases from J, the junction contained 5 bases not matched to a gene. The CDR3 DNA is TGTGCCAGCAGCCTCGGACTAGCGGGGGCGTACGAGCAGTACTTC. This sequence encodes CASSLGLAGAYEQYF.

The table lists this clone with a count of one. The chain uses TRBV11-3 and TRBJ2-5; TRBD2 aligns across 9 bases. CDR1 is SGHNT and CDR2 is YENEEA in the germline V gene. The CDR3 runs 16 residues. J was trimmed by 3 bases and V by 2 bases; bases with no gene match: 7. This chain's CDR3 is CASSLSSASGEETQYF. Here the CDR3 DNA reads TGTGCCAGCAGCTTAAGCTCGGCTAGCGGGGAAGAGACCCAGTACTTC.

The V call is TRBV7-2, the J call TRBJ1-6; perhaps TRBD1 as D (6 bases). With 1 base removed from V and 10 bases from J, the gap between germline ends came to 14 bases. This CDR3 has 15 residues. Per the germline V gene, CDR1 is SGHTA and CDR2 is FQGNSA. The CDR3 bases are TGTGCCAGCAGCTTAGTAGGCAGGGGTAGCTCACCCCTCCACTTT. It encodes CASSLVGRGSSPLHF.

The genes are TRBV12-5 and TRBJ1-1; tentative D call: TRBD1 (6 bases). Trimming cost V 0 bases and J 1 base, with 24 bases left between them. From germline, CDR1 is LGHNT and CDR2 FRNRAP. The CDR3 extends over 20 amino acids. The CDR3 sequence: CASGLVLRGLGARGNTEAFF. The DNA of the CDR3 is TGTGCTAGTGGTTTGGTATTAAGGGGTTTGGGGGCGCGAGGGAACACTGAAGCTTTCTTT.

V and J are TRBV2 and TRBJ1-2; TRBD1 might be the D (6 bases). Germline V lookup: CDR1 SNHLY, CDR2 FYNNEI. The V and J ends lost 6 bases and 7 bases respectively, with 21 bases between them. The CDR3 sequence is 15 residues long. The CDR3: CASRRTVRTLVGYTF. The CDR3 DNA sequence: TGTGCCAGCAGAAGGACAGTTAGAACCCTAGTTGGCTACACCTTC.

This clone was found a few times. The chain couples TRBV14 to TRBJ2-1; 8 bases line up with TRBD2. V trimming: 2 bases; J trimming: 3 bases; junction bases outside the gene matches: 6. Germline-derived CDR1 and CDR2 are SGHDN and FVKESK. The CDR3 has 16 amino acids. Here the CDR3 DNA reads TGTGCCAGCAGCCAAAGAGCGGGAGTGAACTACAATGAGCAGTTCTTC. This sequence encodes CASSQRAGVNYNEQFF.

In regard to this clone: The germline gene is not matched at one end of the junction; a read error may be the cause. V usage is TRBV7-8 and J usage is TRBJ2-5; 11 bases agree with TRBD2. The CDR3 is 15 amino acids. Looked up from germline, CDR1 is SGHVS and CDR2 is FQNEAQ. The CDR3 loop reads CASSLATSGGETQYF. CDR3 sequence (DNA): TGTGCCAGCAGCCTAGCTACTAGCGGGGGAGAGACCCAGTACTTC.

The V call is TRBV18, the J call TRBJ1-1; tentatively, D is TRBD1 (5 bases). Looked up from germline, CDR1 is KGHSH and CDR2 is LQKENI. CDR3 length equals 14 residues. V shed 2 bases and J shed 2 bases, with 9 bases lying between them. This CDR3 reads CASSPGAGNTEAFF. CDR3 coding DNA: TGTGCCAGCTCACCAGGGGCAGGAAACACTGAAGCTTTCTTT.

The gene calls are TRBV5-1 and TRBJ1-1, with 9 bases lining up with TRBD1. The V gene's germline CDR1 is SGHRS and CDR2 YFSETQ. This CDR3 is built from 17 residues. Losses at the gene ends were 2 bases for V and 5 bases for J; bases not matched to a gene: 13. The CDR3 DNA follows: TGCGCCAGCAGCTTTTATCCAGAGGGACAGGGTGGGACTGAAGCTTTCTTT. This encodes CASSFYPEGQGGTEAFF.

The chain is built from TRBV7-2 and TRBJ2-1, with D tentatively TRBD1 (5 bases). The CDR3 is 12 residues long. V dropped 2 bases and J dropped 7 bases, with 6 bases sitting between them. Germline CDR1 reads SGHTA; CDR2 reads FQGNSA. The CDR3 nucleotides are TGTGCCAGCAGCTTACAGGGAAATGAGCAGTTCTTC. Translating it yields CASSLQGNEQFF.

By its share, this clone is medium-sized. The chain links TRBV28 to TRBJ1-3; TRBD1 is a possible D gene (6 bases). With 6 bases removed from V and 0 bases from J, the gap between germline ends came to 15 bases. The CDR3 runs to 16 residues. Germline CDR1 is MDHEN and CDR2 is SYDVKM. CDR3 DNA: TGTGCCAGCAGGTCCCCAGGGGTCATCTCTGGAAACACCATATATTTT. This codes for CASRSPGVISGNTIYF.

V gene TRBV9 combines with J gene TRBJ2-1; TRBD1 might be the D (6 bases). Germline V CDR1 and CDR2: SGDLS, YYNGEE. The V gene lost 5 bases and the J gene lost 4 bases, with 13 bases spanning the gap. The CDR3 is 14 residues long. The CDR3 loop reads CASSSTGLYNEQFF. In nucleotides, the CDR3 is TGTGCCAGCAGTAGTACAGGGCTATACAATGAGCAGTTCTTC.

The gene calls are TRBV10-3 and TRBJ2-1; D unclear. The germline gives CDR1 ENHRY, CDR2 SYGVKD. Trimming cost V 4 bases and J 5 bases, with 12 bases left between them. The length of the CDR3 is 14 residues. The CDR3 region is CAISGPPSHNEQFF. CDR3 DNA sequence: TGTGCCATCAGTGGGCCCCCCTCACACAATGAGCAGTTCTTC.

The chain uses TRBV6-1 and TRBJ2-5; D remains ambiguous. The J call is doubtful: the DNA matches TRBJ2-7 better. The CDR3 sequence is 13 residues long. Germline V gene data show CDR1 as MNHNS and CDR2 as SASEGT. The CDR3 is CASSETVSYEQYF. The CDR3 coding sequence is TGTGCCAGCAGTGAAACAGTCTCCTACGAGCAGTACTTC.

The V and J genes are TRBV18 and TRBJ2-5, with 7 bases matching TRBD1. The J segment lost 5 bases and the V segment lost 3 bases, leaving 12 bases of the junction unmatched. This CDR3 contains 16 residues. The germline gives CDR1 KGHSH, CDR2 LQKENI. The CDR3 reads CASSPLPGTVGETQYF. Here the CDR3 DNA reads TGTGCCAGCTCACCCCTTCCCGGGACAGTGGGGGAGACCCAGTACTTC.

J is TRBJ2-1 and V is TRBV6-1, with D perhaps matching TRBD2 (6 bases). This CDR3 is built from 15 residues. Trimming shortened V by 4 bases and J by 13 bases, and 23 bases separated the two germline ends. Germline V gene sequence: CDR1 MNHNS, CDR2 SASEGT. Written as DNA, the CDR3 is TGTGCCAGCAGTGTACTCAGGCCGACGGGGGTAAAACAGTTCTTC. Amino acid sequence: CASSVLRPTGVKQFF.

This rearrangement joins TRBV18 to TRBJ2-1; unclear D gene. CDR1 is KGHSH and CDR2 is LQKENI in the germline V gene. This CDR3 is built from 14 residues. The V end was cut by 3 bases, the J end by 6 bases, with 12 bases between. The CDR3 DNA follows: TGTGCCAGCTCACCGACCAGCGTAGTCAATGAGCAGTTCTTC. It yields the protein CASSPTSVVNEQFF.

The J gene is TRBJ2-1, the V gene TRBV29-1; maybe TRBD2 (6 bases). Trimming pared 5 bases from V and 0 bases from J, leaving 17 bases between. The CDR3 runs 16 residues. CDR1 is SQVTM, CDR2 ANQGSEA, per germline. The CDR3 nucleotides are TGCAGCGTTTCCCCCATGCGGGAAAGCTCCTACAATGAGCAGTTCTTC. Its translation is CSVSPMRESSYNEQFF.

The gene calls are TRBV10-3 and TRBJ1-3; D call uncertain. The CDR3 extends over 16 amino acids. The V gene's germline CDR1 is ENHRY and CDR2 SYGVKD. Between the trimmed V and J ends, which lost 0 bases and 0 bases, there was a span of 9 bases. As DNA, the CDR3 is TGTGCCATCAGTGAGTCGGGCAGAAACTCTGGAAACACCATATATTTT. Amino acids: CAISESGRNSGNTIYF.

The chain combines TRBV6-5 with TRBJ1-4, with 7 nucleotides matching TRBD1. Per germline, CDR1 MNHEY and CDR2 SVGAGI. J lost 6 bases, V lost 0 bases, and 7 bases had no gene match. The CDR3 is 16 amino acids. The chain's CDR3 is CASSYSRGGADEKLFF. The CDR3 region has the DNA TGTGCCAGCAGTTACTCGAGAGGGGGCGCGGATGAAAAACTGTTTTTT.